This entry concerns a single TCR beta chain. The sample holds other DNA sequences that translate to the same CDR3. TCRdb's table, derived via immunoSEQ multiplex PCR, lists solely in-frame clones and lacks some. The table shows roughly 380,000 clones, with roughly 96% occurring only once. These data belong to a study of shared clonotypes between healthy human individuals. CDR1 MDHEN and CDR2 SYDVKM come from the germline V gene. The ends lost 8 bases at V and 2 bases at J; junction bases unmatched: 0. The CDR3 totals 11 residues. CD8 memory comprised CD45RO+ plus CCR7-negative CD45RA+ TemRA cells. The chain employs TRBV28 and TRBJ2-7; 7 bases match TRBD2. The TCR comes from a young man in good health. Specimen: memory CD8+ T cells sorted from blood. Subset described: CD45RO+ cells pooled with CCR7-negative TemRA cells. CDR3 sequence: CASGRAYEQYF. In nucleotides, the CDR3 is TGTGCCAGCGGGAGGGCCTACGAGCAGTACTTC.